A selection of T cell receptor beta chains follows, all from one sample in a study of blood T cells in healthy people across ages. MiXCR, applied by TCRdb to the 5' RACE reads, yields one record per CDR3 protein. There are about 680,000 distinct CDR3 sequences in the sample; around 48% occur only once, and roughly 30% lies in the top ten. Sequencing was done on a sample of blood. The receptors shown here come from an older woman in good health. The CDR3 runs from the conserved cysteine through the conserved F or W. The order of the fields is V gene, D gene, J gene, CDR3 protein. D genes are given only for firm matches.

TRBV30	NA	TRBJ2-7	CAWRTVTYEQYF
TRBV7-2	TRBD1	TRBJ2-3	CASSPRDRSTDTPYF
TRBV27	NA	TRBJ2-5	CASSLLGSARLETQYF
TRBV6-6	TRBD1	TRBJ1-1	CASSFAGTGVTEAFF
TRBV10-3	NA	TRBJ2-1	CAISKDRLAGEQFF
TRBV20-1	TRBD1	TRBJ2-7	CSVSEGAGYYEQYF
TRBV15	NA	TRBJ2-1	CATSSPFVGSYNEQFF
TRBV4-3	TRBD1	TRBJ1-6	CASSHGGQVYNSPLHF
TRBV20-1	NA	TRBJ1-6	CSARDPGEPPNSPLHF
TRBV7-2	NA	TRBJ2-5	CASSLLEQETQYF
TRBV5-1	TRBD1	TRBJ1-2	CASSPDRQGYTF
TRBV7-3	TRBD2	TRBJ2-3	CASSLASGSGADTQYF
TRBV27	TRBD2	TRBJ2-7	CASKTGLAAYEQYF
TRBV20-1	NA	TRBJ2-7	CSAGLQKTYEQYF
TRBV3-1	TRBD1	TRBJ2-7	CASSDRGAYEQYF
TRBV6-2/TRBV6-3	NA	TRBJ2-7	CASKPTGGYEQYF
TRBV7-9	NA	NA	CASSVEQVPHEQYF
TRBV9	TRBD1	TRBJ1-4	CASSEGQPVAEKLFF
TRBV7-8	NA	TRBJ1-1	CASSFGSMNTEAFF
TRBV4-3	TRBD2	TRBJ2-7	CASSRGTSSLYEQYF
TRBV3-1	NA	TRBJ2-5	CASSQDLSGETQYF
TRBV2	NA	TRBJ1-2	CASSMTGIGYTF
TRBV6-2/TRBV6-3	TRBD2	TRBJ2-7	CASSGGLAGASEQYF
TRBV20-1	NA	TRBJ2-3	CSARDPRGSTDTQYF
TRBV7-2	NA	NA	CASSLGLGRASYEQYF
TRBV20-1	TRBD2	TRBJ2-7	CSARDDARPSGEQYF
TRBV20-1	NA	TRBJ2-7	CSARAGRRLSYEQYF